The next 11 T cell receptor beta chains were all read from a single sample in a study of T cells in Graves' hyperthyroidism and ophthalmopathy (dated by TCRdb to about 2019). Library method: multiplex PCR. Sequencing relied on an Illumina HiSeq 2000. The TCR beta CDR3 regions were amplified from RNA transcripts. The TCR CDR3 was subjected to a first round of RT-PCR using the HTBI primer set and the Qiagen OneStep RT-PCR kit. TCRdb applied fastp at Q25 and MiXCR to the public reads, then kept only in-frame beta chains. Every distinct CDR3 protein forms one entry, paired with its most common genes and DNA. This sample has hundreds of thousands of distinct CDR3 sequences in its table, and around 15% of those were observed once. The leading ten clones occupy 3.5% to 4% of the sample. Sequenced: blood. The source is a woman aged 30 to 39 with Graves' hyperthyroidism.

This clonotype was found a few times. This sequence joins TRBV7-2 and TRBJ1-1, with a tentative D call TRBD1 (5 bases). This CDR3 has 14 residues. The V gene's germline CDR1 is SGHTA and CDR2 FQGNSA. Deletions cut 5 bases from V and 4 bases from J, with 14 bases between. CDR3 protein: CASSPGVGVTEAFF. The CDR3 DNA follows: TGTGCCAGCAGCCCGGGGGTGGGGGTCACTGAAGCTTTCTTT. Combining the CDR3 with reference TRBV7-2 and TRBJ1-1 gives the whole variable domain GAGVSQSPSNKVTEKGKDVELRCDPISGHTALYWYRQSLGQGLEFLIYFQGNSAPDKSGLPSDRFSAERTGGSVSTLTIQRTQQEDSAVYLCASSPGVGVTEAFFGQGTRLTVV.

This clonotype was picked up many times. The chain has TRBV6-1 and TRBJ2-5; 14 nucleotides agree with TRBD2. The V and J ends lost 5 bases and 5 bases, in that order; junction bases with no gene match: 7. The germline gives CDR1 MNHNS, CDR2 SASEGT. The CDR3 covers 16 residues. The chain's CDR3 is CASSPGLAGVVETQYF. CDR3 coding DNA: TGTGCCAGCAGTCCGGGACTAGCGGGAGTAGTGGAGACCCAGTACTTC.

This clonotype came up a few times. V and J are TRBV20-1 and TRBJ1-1; D uncertain. CDR1 and CDR2 (germline): DFQATT, SNEGSKA (reference sequence). Trimming shortened V by 3 bases and J by 0 bases, and 11 bases separated the two germline ends. CDR3 length: 14 amino acids. CDR3 amino acids: CSARGGYVNTEAFF. CDR3 sequence (DNA): TGCAGTGCTAGGGGAGGTTACGTGAACACTGAAGCTTTCTTT.

This clonotype was detected once. This chain connects TRBV14 to TRBJ2-3; no definite D call. V lost 1 base and J lost 3, with 8 bases in between. The length of the CDR3 is 14 residues. Germline V lookup: CDR1 SGHDN, CDR2 FVKESK. The CDR3 DNA is TGTGCCAGCAGCCAAGGGTGGCTAACAGATACGCAGTATTTT. Amino acid sequence: CASSQGWLTDTQYF.

This clonotype was detected many times. This chain uses TRBV11-2 with TRBJ2-5, with TRBD2 matching 11 bases. Germline-derived CDR1 and CDR2 are SGHAT and FQNNGV. V lost 4 bases to trimming and J lost 3 bases; unmatched junction nucleotides: 4. The CDR3 sequence is 15 residues long. The CDR3 sequence: CASSYVTSGKETQYF. For the CDR3, the DNA is TGTGCCAGCAGCTACGTGACTAGCGGGAAAGAGACCCAGTACTTC.

The genes are TRBV29-1 and TRBJ2-5; D is ambiguous. The V gene's germline CDR1 is SQVTM and CDR2 ANQGSEA. Trimming shortened V by 5 bases and J by 2 bases, and 15 bases separated the two germline ends. The CDR3 is 14 amino acids. DNA for the CDR3: TGCAGCGTTCAGTATCGGCTCTTGCAAGAGACCCAGTACTTC. It is translated as CSVQYRLLQETQYF.

This chain joins TRBV7-9 and TRBJ2-3, with D tentatively TRBD2 (6 bases). Trimming stripped 3 bases from V and 3 bases from J, with 22 bases between. Germline loops: CDR1 SEHNR, CDR2 FQNEAQ (reference sequence). The CDR3 runs to 18 residues. The CDR3 region has the DNA TGTGCCAGCAGCTTCCCCGCGTTCGGAGGGCCACATACAGATACGCAGTATTTT. Encoded protein: CASSFPAFGGPHTDTQYF.

Concerning this clonotype itself: A much bigger clone sits one base away, suggesting this may be a read error. The CDR3 reads CASSLGVQRDEETQYF. The CDR3 DNA reads as TGTGCCAGCAGTTTAGGCGTCCAGCGGGACGAAGAGACCCAGTACTTC. The rearrangement links TRBV28 to TRBJ2-5, with TRBD2 identical over 7 bases. The CDR3 runs 16 residues. J gave up 3 bases and V 2 bases, and 9 bases lay outside the gene matches. The germline V gene has CDR1 MDHEN and CDR2 SYDVKM.

This clonotype was counted between two and nine times. This chain links TRBV20-1 with TRBJ1-5; 8 bases line up with TRBD1. Germline V gives CDR1 DFQATT, CDR2 SNEGSKA (reference sequence). CDR3 length: 12 residues. V dropped 3 bases and J dropped 7; count of bases not matched to a gene: 2. CDR3 coding DNA: TGCAGTGCTAGCGGACAGGGACAGCCCCAGCATTTT. The encoded protein is CSASGQGQPQHF.

This clonotype showed up many times. The gene calls are TRBV3-1 and TRBJ1-2; D not resolved. Germline V CDR1 and CDR2: LGHDT, YNNKEL (reference sequence). V lost 0 bases, J lost 4 bases, and 12 bases lay in between. The CDR3 spans 15 residues. The chain's CDR3 is CASSQEGSGSYGYTF. CDR3 bases: TGTGCCAGCAGCCAAGAAGGATCGGGGAGCTATGGCTACACCTTC.

A remark on this clonotype: A read error may be the cause here, since a much bigger clone is one base away. J is TRBJ1-5 and V is TRBV24-1, with D hard to call. The V gene's germline CDR1 is KGHDR and CDR2 SFDVKD. The CDR3 covers 13 residues. The DNA for the CDR3 is TGTGCCGCCAGTTTAACAGACAATCAGCCCCAGCATTTT. This sequence encodes CAASLTDNQPQHF.